A single sample is the source of the 28 T cell receptor beta chains below, sequenced in a study of T cell clones after liver transplantation. Sequencing was performed with immunoSEQ multiplex PCR; in TCRdb, only in-frame clones are kept and a portion is missing. The sample carries some 80,000 clones, about 82% recorded once. The specimen comprised CD4+ T cells from blood, sampled roughly 3.5 years after liver transplant. These receptors all come from a human patient who received a liver transplant. The T cells may come from the graft donor.

Concerning this clone itself: Other DNA sequences in this sample translate to the same CDR3. This chain connects TRBV29-1 to TRBJ2-5, with D tentatively TRBD1 (5 bases). The CDR3 sequence is 12 residues long. Per the germline V gene, CDR1 is SQVTM and CDR2 is ANQGSEA. V lost 3 bases and J lost 5, with 10 bases in between. CDR3 sequence reads: CSVDRARETQYF. CDR3 DNA sequence: TGCAGCGTTGACAGGGCGCGGGAGACCCAGTACTTC.

This clone was seen only once. The gene calls are TRBV5-8 and TRBJ2-3; 8 bases align to TRBD1. CDR1 is SGHTS and CDR2 is YDEGEE in the germline V gene. CDR3 length equals 13 residues. The J segment lost 4 bases and the V segment lost 5 bases, leaving 3 bases of the junction unmatched. This CDR3 reads CASSPTGADTQYF. CDR3 DNA: TGTGCCAGCAGTCCGACAGGGGCAGATACGCAGTATTTT.

By its share, this clone is medium-sized (0.01 to 0.1%). The chain uses TRBV2 and TRBJ1-2; no definite D call. The CDR3 extends over 12 amino acids. V lost 4 bases to trimming and J lost 2 bases, with 5 bases between them. Germline V gives CDR1 SNHLY, CDR2 FYNNEI. CDR3 loop: CASSVSNYGYTF. CDR3 bases: TGTGCCAGCAGTGTTAGCAACTATGGCTACACCTTC.

V is TRBV5-4 and J is TRBJ2-1, with D perhaps TRBD1 or TRBD2 (5 bases each). Trimming removed 3 bases from V and 4 bases from J, with 17 bases in between. This CDR3 contains 16 residues. The germline V gene encodes CDR1 SGHNT and CDR2 YYREEE (reference sequence). CDR3 residues: CASSSPRGGRYNEQFF. In nucleotides, the CDR3 is TGTGCCAGCAGCTCCCCCCGGGGCGGCCGGTACAATGAGCAGTTCTTC.

The chain couples TRBV7-2 to TRBJ1-1; D is unresolved. Germline loops: CDR1 SGHTA, CDR2 FQGNSA. Deletions cut 2 bases from V and 1 base from J, with 8 bases between. The CDR3 contains 14 residues. This CDR3 reads CASSLNAGNTEAFF. DNA for the CDR3: TGTGCCAGCAGCTTAAACGCGGGGAACACTGAAGCTTTCTTT.

This sequence joins TRBV7-7 and TRBJ2-1; 8 positions agree with TRBD2. Trimming cost V 4 bases and J 8 bases; bases outside gene matches: 4. The CDR3 contains 13 residues. The germline gives CDR1 SSHAT, CDR2 FNYEAQ (reference sequence). This chain's CDR3 is CASSSSSGYEQFF. The CDR3 coding sequence is TGTGCCAGCAGCTCTTCTAGCGGGTATGAGCAGTTCTTC.

This chain connects TRBV11-2 to TRBJ2-7; 9 bases line up with TRBD2. Germline V lookup: CDR1 SGHAT, CDR2 FQNNGV. The V segment lost 4 bases and the J segment 3 bases; nucleotides outside the gene matches: 4. The CDR3 totals 14 residues. The CDR3 here is CASSSRLAVYEQYF. In DNA form, the CDR3 reads TGTGCCAGCAGCTCCCGACTAGCGGTCTACGAGCAGTACTTC.

The J gene is TRBJ1-1, the V gene TRBV5-1; D not resolved. Germline CDR1 SGHRS, CDR2 YFSETQ. V dropped 2 bases and J dropped 1 base, with 12 bases sitting between them. This CDR3 is 15 amino acids long. The CDR3 protein is CASSFFDGRNTEAFF. CDR3 DNA sequence: TGCGCCAGCAGCTTTTTCGACGGTCGGAACACTGAAGCTTTCTTT.

The chain employs TRBV27 and TRBJ1-4; D is perhaps TRBD1 (6 bases). CDR1 and CDR2 (germline): MNHEY, SMNVEV (reference sequence). V lost 5 bases and J lost 10, with 11 bases in between. The CDR3 loop spans 12 amino acids. CDR3 sequence (DNA): TGTGCCAGCAGTCAAAACAGGGTAAAACTGTTTTTT. It encodes CASSQNRVKLFF.

This clone was observed a handful of times. The gene calls are TRBV7-6 and TRBJ1-2, with a possible D match to TRBD1 (6 bases). The CDR3 totals 14 residues. Germline CDR1 SGHVS, CDR2 FNYEAQ. V was pared by 5 bases and J by 3 bases, with 13 bases between. CDR3 sequence: CASSRGTLDYGYTF. The CDR3 coding sequence is TGTGCCAGCAGCCGCGGGACACTCGACTATGGCTACACCTTC. The full variable domain, in which reference TRBV7-6 and TRBJ1-2 provide the parts outside the CDR3, is GAGVSQSPRYKVTKRGQDVALRCDPISGHVSLYWYRQALGQGPEFLTYFNYEAQQDKSGLPNDRFSAERPEGSISTLTIQRTEQRDSAMYRCASSRGTLDYGYTFGSGTRLTVV.

The chain carries TRBV28 and TRBJ2-5; TRBD2 might be the D (7 bases). This CDR3 spans 14 amino acids. Germline CDR1 is MDHEN and CDR2 is SYDVKM. V dropped 3 bases and J dropped 7 bases, with 15 bases sitting between them. As DNA, the CDR3 is TGTGCCAGCAGTTTCGCCAGGGGCGGGAGGACCCAGTACTTC. Its translation: CASSFARGGRTQYF.

The chain uses TRBV19 and TRBJ2-5, with 9 bases lining up with TRBD2. The V segment lost 1 base and the J segment 5 bases; nucleotides outside the gene matches: 11. Germline-derived CDR1 and CDR2 are LNHDA and SQIVND (reference sequence). CDR3 length: 17 residues. The CDR3 DNA sequence: TGTGCCAGTAGTATAGTAGCGGGAGCGGGGACTAGGGAGACCCAGTACTTC. This sequence encodes CASSIVAGAGTRETQYF.

This clone was seen only a few times. This chain links TRBV6-4 with TRBJ2-2; D may be TRBD2 (6 bases). V was clipped by 6 bases and J by 5 bases, with 13 bases between them. The germline CDR1 and CDR2 sequences are MRHNA and SNTAGT. The CDR3 has 14 residues. CDR3 protein: CASRGAGRTGELFF. The CDR3 DNA sequence: TGTGCCAGCAGAGGGGCAGGGAGGACCGGGGAGCTGTTTTTT.

The rearrangement joins TRBV18 to TRBJ2-7; a weak D match, TRBD2 (6 bases). Germline V gives CDR1 KGHSH, CDR2 LQKENI. CDR3 length: 14 amino acids. V dropped 4 bases and J dropped 2 bases, with 12 bases sitting between them. The CDR3 protein is CASSLPGVPYEQYF. For the CDR3, the DNA is TGTGCCAGCTCACTCCCGGGGGTTCCCTACGAGCAGTACTTC.

This clone was counted only a few times. The genes are TRBV19 and TRBJ1-2; tentative D call: TRBD1 (5 bases). Germline V gene data show CDR1 as LNHDA and CDR2 as SQIVND (reference sequence). This CDR3 region has 13 residues. Trimming took 4 bases from V and 8 from J, leaving 14 bases between them. CDR3 sequence reads: CASSKGPTGGYTF. As DNA, the CDR3 is TGTGCCAGTAGTAAGGGACCTACGGGCGGCTACACCTTC.

The V gene is TRBV9, the J gene TRBJ2-5; D is undetermined. CDR3 length equals 14 residues. CDR1 is SGDLS, CDR2 YYNGEE, per germline. V gave up 3 bases and J gave up 4 bases, with 13 bases separating them. The CDR3 DNA is TGTGCCAGCAGCGGCAAGATGACCCCAGAGACCCAGTACTTC. This codes for CASSGKMTPETQYF. Together with reference TRBV9 and TRBJ2-5, the CDR3 gives the full variable domain: DSGVTQTPKHLITATGQRVTLRCSPRSGDLSVYWYQQSLDQGLQFLIQYYNGEERAKGNILERFSAQQFPDLHSELNLSSLELGDSALYFCASSGKMTPETQYFGPGTRLLVL.

In its sample, this clone was seen a few times. This rearrangement joins TRBV5-1 to TRBJ2-7, with TRBD1 matching over 7 bases. The CDR3 has 15 amino acids. Trimming took 2 bases from V and 6 from J; bases not matched to a gene: 11. From germline, CDR1 is SGHRS and CDR2 YFSETQ. CDR3 coding DNA: TGCGCCAGCAGCTTCCAGGACAGGCGCCGTAGCGAGCAGTACTTC. It specifies CASSFQDRRRSEQYF.

V is TRBV6-5 and J is TRBJ2-1, with D perhaps matching TRBD1 (5 bases). CDR1 is MNHEY, CDR2 SVGAGI, per germline. Trimming pared 6 bases from V and 7 bases from J, leaving 16 bases between. CDR3 size: 14 residues. The CDR3 region is CASSRDLVRNEQFF. The CDR3, as DNA: TGTGCCAGCAGCAGGGATTTAGTCCGTAATGAGCAGTTCTTC.

V and J are TRBV30 and TRBJ1-4, with TRBD1 matching over 9 bases. CDR3 length: 17 amino acids. In germline, CDR1 is GTSNPN, CDR2 SVGIG (reference sequence). Trimming cost V 5 bases and J 7 bases; bases outside gene matches: 17. The CDR3 region has the DNA TGTGCCTGGGGGACAGGGTACAGTGGATCTTCGGGTGAAAAACTGTTTTTT. This gives the protein CAWGTGYSGSSGEKLFF.

The genes are TRBV5-4 and TRBJ2-3; D is perhaps TRBD2 (5 bases). The CDR3 loop spans 12 amino acids. Germline-derived CDR1 and CDR2 are SGHNT and YYREEE (reference sequence). V shed 3 bases and J shed 8 bases, with 10 bases lying between them. The CDR3 coding sequence is TGTGCCAGCAGCTCCGGGGAGACTACGCAGTATTTT. Translating gives CASSSGETTQYF.

The chain joins TRBV28 to TRBJ1-5; D ambiguous. Germline CDR1 MDHEN, CDR2 SYDVKM. Deletions cut 6 bases from V and 2 bases from J, with 11 bases between. CDR3 length equals 14 residues. CDR3 in amino acids: CASSPGWGNQPQHF. The CDR3 region has the DNA TGTGCCAGCAGCCCCGGGTGGGGCAATCAGCCCCAGCATTTT.

The chain carries TRBV2 and TRBJ1-1, with D unclear. Germline assignment: CDR1 SNHLY and CDR2 FYNNEI. The V gene lost 8 bases and the J gene lost 3 bases, with 7 bases spanning the gap. The CDR3 is 11 amino acids. The CDR3 nucleotides are TGTGCCAGCGACTCCGACACTGAAGCTTTCTTT. It specifies CASDSDTEAFF. Full variable domain (missing parts from reference TRBV2 and TRBJ1-1): EPEVTQTPSHQVTQMGQEVILRCVPISNHLYFYWYRQILGQKVEFLVSFYNNEISEKSEIFDDQFSVERPDGSNFTLKIRSTKLEDSAMYFCASDSDTEAFFGQGTRLTVV.

The V and J genes are TRBV16 and TRBJ2-2, with D unclear. The V gene lost 0 bases and the J gene lost 5 bases, with 10 bases spanning the gap. Germline lookup yields CDR1 KGHSY and CDR2 FQNENV. The CDR3 contains 15 residues. The CDR3 here is CASSQSIQTTGELFF. Here the CDR3 DNA reads TGTGCCAGCAGCCAATCGATCCAGACTACCGGGGAGCTGTTTTTT.

This clone was detected many times. The gene calls are TRBV10-2 and TRBJ2-7; 10 nucleotides line up with TRBD1. This CDR3 is built from 15 residues. Germline loops: CDR1 WSHSY, CDR2 SAAADI. Trimming took 6 bases from V and 7 from J; bases not matched to a gene: 12. CDR3 nucleotide sequence: TGCGCCAGCAGCCAGACCGGGACAGGGGTAAAGGAGCAGTACTTC. As protein: CASSQTGTGVKEQYF.

In DNA form, the CDR3 reads TGTGCCAGCTCACTAGTCACAGATACGCAGTATTTT. As protein: CASSLVTDTQYF. This chain links TRBV18 with TRBJ2-3; unclear D gene. Per the germline V gene, CDR1 is KGHSH and CDR2 is LQKENI. Trimming shortened V by 4 bases and J by 2 bases, and 4 bases separated the two germline ends. CDR3 length equals 12 residues.

This clone was found once. The V call is TRBV5-1, the J call TRBJ2-7; perhaps TRBD2 as D (6 bases). V dropped 4 bases and J dropped 2 bases, with 13 bases sitting between them. This CDR3 spans 14 amino acids. Germline V CDR1 and CDR2: SGHRS, YFSETQ. Here the CDR3 DNA reads TGCGCCAGCAGCCCGGACCCGGGGGCCTACGAGCAGTACTTC. Its translation: CASSPDPGAYEQYF.

The chain employs TRBV7-9 and TRBJ2-7, with D tentatively TRBD2 (6 bases). This CDR3 spans 15 amino acids. V gave up 4 bases and J gave up 3 bases, with 16 bases separating them. In germline, CDR1 is SEHNR, CDR2 FQNEAQ (reference sequence). CDR3 DNA: TGTGCCAGCAGCTATGGGGTGGGCGGGGTCTACGAGCAGTACTTC. It encodes CASSYGVGGVYEQYF.

The rearrangement uses TRBV18 and TRBJ1-3, with 7 bases lining up with TRBD1. With V trimmed by 3 bases and J by 0 bases, 2 bases remained unmatched. CDR3 length equals 15 residues. Germline-derived CDR1 and CDR2 are KGHSH and LQKENI. CDR3 coding DNA: TGTGCCAGCTCACCGCGGGACAGCTCTGGAAACACCATATATTTT. This sequence encodes CASSPRDSSGNTIYF.